The 9 T cell receptor beta chains below all came from one sample that was sequenced in a study of cytomegalovirus exposure and HLA in healthy donors. Using immunoSEQ multiplex PCR, the repertoire was profiled, and TCRdb retains in-frame clones only, with some absent. The sample has about 160,000 clones; roughly nine tenths are singletons. The sample taken for sequencing was PBMCs. Source of these receptors: a woman in her 30s in good health and CMV-seronegative.

V usage is TRBV5-1 and J usage is TRBJ1-1, with a tentative D call TRBD1 (6 bases). Trimming took 3 bases from V and 5 from J, leaving 17 bases between them. The CDR3 totals 15 residues. Per the germline V gene, CDR1 is SGHRS and CDR2 is YFSETQ. CDR3 nucleotides: TGCGCCAGCAGCTCCACCCCTAAAACAGGGACTGAAGCTTTCTTT. This encodes CASSSTPKTGTEAFF.

The chain recombines TRBV19 with TRBJ1-2; 8 bases are shared with TRBD1. The CDR3 spans 15 residues. V gave up 8 bases and J gave up 5 bases; unmatched junction bases: 13. Germline V gene data show CDR1 as LNHDA and CDR2 as SQIVND (reference sequence). The CDR3 DNA sequence: TGTGCCAGTCGGACGGCCAGGACAGGGCAATATGGCTACACCTTC. Protein sequence: CASRTARTGQYGYTF.

The gene calls are TRBV29-1 and TRBJ1-2; D possibly corresponds to TRBD1 (5 bases). This CDR3 is 12 amino acids long. Trimming stripped 2 bases from V and 2 bases from J, with 6 bases between. Germline-derived CDR1 and CDR2 are SQVTM and ANQGSEA. Here the CDR3 reads CSVERQNYGYTF. CDR3 DNA sequence: TGCAGCGTTGAACGACAGAACTATGGCTACACCTTC.

The chain employs TRBV6-5 and TRBJ2-1; D not resolved. Germline-derived CDR1 and CDR2 are MNHEY and SVGAGI. This CDR3 contains 14 residues. The germline V and J ends were trimmed by 5 bases and 4 bases, with 12 bases remaining between them. The CDR3 DNA sequence: TGTGCCAGCAGTAATCGACCGTTATACAATGAGCAGTTCTTC. Translating gives CASSNRPLYNEQFF.

V is TRBV28 and J is TRBJ1-2, with 8 bases fitting TRBD1. Germline CDR1 and CDR2: MDHEN and SYDVKM. V was clipped by 6 bases and J by 3 bases; unmatched bases: 6. This CDR3 has 14 residues. CDR3 nucleotide sequence: TGTGCCAGCAGATCGACAGGGGTAGACTATGGCTACACCTTC. Its protein product is CASRSTGVDYGYTF.

V is TRBV7-2 and J is TRBJ2-1; D may correspond to TRBD1 or TRBD2 (6 bases each). V was clipped by 1 base and J by 3 bases, with 10 bases between them. Germline lookup yields CDR1 SGHTA and CDR2 FQGNSA. The CDR3 loop spans 15 amino acids. CDR3 loop: CASSLGRGSYNEQFF. CDR3 DNA: TGTGCCAGCAGCTTAGGGAGGGGGAGCTACAATGAGCAGTTCTTC.

This rearrangement joins TRBV10-3 to TRBJ1-1, with D perhaps TRBD1 (6 bases). V lost 4 bases and J lost 4, with 10 bases in between. Per germline, CDR1 ENHRY and CDR2 SYGVKD. This CDR3 has 13 residues. CDR3 amino acids: CAISAGGGTEAFF. The CDR3 DNA is TGTGCCATCAGTGCTGGGGGCGGCACTGAAGCTTTCTTT.

The chain carries TRBV28 and TRBJ1-2; D not certain. The germline V gene has CDR1 MDHEN and CDR2 SYDVKM. V lost 6 bases, J lost 2 bases, and 13 bases lay in between. The CDR3 loop spans 14 amino acids. CDR3 sequence (DNA): TGTGCCAGCAGCCTGGGCGGGGTAAACTATGGCTACACCTTC. This codes for CASSLGGVNYGYTF.

The rearrangement uses TRBV29-1 and TRBJ2-7; D is tentatively TRBD1 or TRBD2 (5 bases each). This CDR3 comprises 12 residues. V was shortened by 3 bases and J by 6 bases, with 12 bases between the two germline ends. CDR1 is SQVTM, CDR2 ANQGSEA, per germline. The CDR3 is CSVDHQGAEQYF. The CDR3 nucleotides read TGCAGCGTTGACCACCAGGGAGCCGAGCAGTACTTC.